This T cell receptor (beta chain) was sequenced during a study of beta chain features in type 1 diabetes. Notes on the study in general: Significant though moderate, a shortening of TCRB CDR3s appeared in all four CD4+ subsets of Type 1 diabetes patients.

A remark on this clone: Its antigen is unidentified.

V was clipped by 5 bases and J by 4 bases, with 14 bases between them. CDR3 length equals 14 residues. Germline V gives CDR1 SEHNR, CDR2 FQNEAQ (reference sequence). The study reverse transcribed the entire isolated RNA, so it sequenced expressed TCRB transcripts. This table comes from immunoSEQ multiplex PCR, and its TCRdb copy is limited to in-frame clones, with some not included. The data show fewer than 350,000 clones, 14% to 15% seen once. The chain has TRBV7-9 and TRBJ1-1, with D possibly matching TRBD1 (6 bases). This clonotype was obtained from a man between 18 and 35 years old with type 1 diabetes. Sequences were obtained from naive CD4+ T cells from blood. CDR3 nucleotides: TGTGCCAGCAGCCCAATACAGGGATCCACTGAAGCTTTCTTT. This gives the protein CASSPIQGSTEAFF.